Shown below are 3 T cell receptor beta chains from a single sample sequenced in a study of blood T cells in healthy people across ages (dated by TCRdb to between 2015 and 2016). The library came from 5' RACE. Sequenced using an Illumina HiSeq 2500. A second PCR of roughly 7 to 11 cycles was performed with a sample-barcoded 5' primer and a J-beta primer mix. The public reads were run again by TCRdb, first through fastp at Q25 and then through MiXCR, and only productive beta chains were kept. Each CDR3 protein gets just one entry, which takes the most common genes and DNA from the rows behind it. The sample data list fewer than 1,200,000 distinct CDR3 sequences, and 20% to 25% of these were observed just once. Around 0.75% of the sample is in the top ten clones. This same sample was also taken into another study, of T cells of mothers and their children.

Sequenced sample: blood. These receptors all come from a girl between 2 and 10 years old in good health.

V gene TRBV20-1 combines with J gene TRBJ2-1; 9 nucleotides line up with TRBD2. The J call may be in error: the DNA end matches TRBJ2-5 better. The CDR3 covers 16 residues. CDR1 and CDR2 from the germline V gene are DFQATT and SNEGSKA (reference sequence). CDR3 DNA sequence: TGCAGTGCTAGTAGGTTAGCGGGAGAGGAAGGGATGACCCAGTACTTC. The encoded protein is CSASRLAGEEGMTQYF.

J is TRBJ2-7 and V is TRBV28; a possible D gene is TRBD1 (6 bases). V was shortened by 1 base and J by 2 bases, with 21 bases between the two germline ends. The CDR3 is 18 amino acids. From germline, CDR1 is MDHEN and CDR2 SYDVKM. The CDR3, as DNA: TGTGCCAGCAGTTTATCTCTTGGTCGGGACACTTACGCCTACGAGCAGTACTTC. Amino acid sequence: CASSLSLGRDTYAYEQYF. Together with reference TRBV28 and TRBJ2-7, the CDR3 gives the full variable domain: DVKVTQSSRYLVKRTGEKVFLECVQDMDHENMFWYRQDPGLGLRLIYFSYDVKMKEKGDIPEGYSVSREKKERFSLILESASTNQTSMYLCASSLSLGRDTYAYEQYFGPGTRLTVT.

This chain links TRBV10-2 with TRBJ2-1, with D unclear. The CDR3 is 16 amino acids. Germline V CDR1 and CDR2: WSHSY, SAAADI. Trimming took 2 bases from V and 0 from J, leaving 11 bases between them. CDR3 sequence: CASSELTALSYNEQFF. Written as DNA, the CDR3 is TGCGCCAGCAGTGAGCTGACGGCCCTCTCCTACAATGAGCAGTTCTTC.